This T cell receptor (beta chain) was captured by sequencing in a study of pediatric ulcerative colitis. Data came from immunoSEQ multiplex PCR; TCRdb stores just in-frame clones and leaves some out. The sample has about 36,000 clones; over 80% are singletons. Unmatched junction bases numbered 10, after V lost 5 bases and J lost 2 bases. CDR1 is SGHVS, CDR2 FQNEAQ, per germline. The CDR3 length is 16 residues. The specimen sequenced was blood. The receptor comes from a girl under 18 with moderate ulcerative colitis. This chain uses TRBV7-8 with TRBJ2-3, with 7 nucleotides matching TRBD1. The chain's CDR3 is CASSKASGQTTDTQYF. The CDR3 coding sequence is TGTGCCAGCAGCAAGGCATCGGGACAGACCACAGATACGCAGTATTTT.